This entry lists 20 T cell receptor beta chains sequenced from one sample in a study of shared clonotypes between healthy human individuals. Sequencing used immunoSEQ multiplex PCR; TCRdb keeps in-frame clones, though not all of them. Altogether approximately 1.4 million clones are present, around 98% being singletons, with the ten largest covering 0.4% to 0.55%. The sequencing input was naive CD4+ T cells sorted from blood. Subset of the sample: CD45RA+ positively selected. The receptors come from a young man in good health.

The chain uses TRBV6-1 and TRBJ1-5; D is unclear. This CDR3 contains 13 residues. Germline V gives CDR1 MNHNS, CDR2 SASEGT. Trimming removed 7 bases at V and 6 bases at J, with 13 bases between. The CDR3 region is CASTLEAGQPQHF. The CDR3 coding sequence is TGTGCCAGCACCCTCGAGGCGGGTCAGCCCCAGCATTTT.

CDR3 DNA sequence: TGCGCCAGCAGCCAATTAGAGGGCTCCTACGAGCAGTACTTC. It is translated as CASSQLEGSYEQYF. The chain couples TRBV4-1 to TRBJ2-7, with D possibly TRBD2 on 5 matching bases. This CDR3 spans 14 amino acids. V shed 2 bases and J shed 0 bases, with 8 bases lying between them. Germline values: CDR1 MGHRA, CDR2 YSYEKL.

The CDR3 sequence: CASSLQNPGGQYF. The CDR3 coding sequence is TGTGCCAGCAGTTTGCAAAACCCGGGGGGCCAGTATTTT. This chain joins TRBV28 and TRBJ2-3; D possibly corresponds to TRBD2 (7 bases). The V and J ends lost 3 bases and 12 bases respectively, with 16 bases between them. The CDR3 sequence is 13 residues long. Looked up from germline, CDR1 is MDHEN and CDR2 is SYDVKM.

In this sample, this clone turned up once. The V and J genes are TRBV15 and TRBJ1-2; D is ambiguous. The germline gives CDR1 LNHNV, CDR2 YYDKDF (reference sequence). Trimming left V 6 bases short and J 2 bases short, with 10 bases between. The CDR3 covers 13 residues. The CDR3 DNA reads as TGTGCCACCAGAGAAGGGCCCAACTATGGCTACACCTTC. It codes for CATREGPNYGYTF.

The chain couples TRBV18 to TRBJ2-3; D is unclear. The ends were cut back, 1 base at V and 5 bases at J, with 10 bases in the middle. The length of the CDR3 is 14 residues. Germline values: CDR1 KGHSH, CDR2 LQKENI. CDR3 in amino acids: CASSPLPVKDTQYF. As DNA, the CDR3 is TGTGCCAGCTCACCACTTCCGGTGAAAGATACGCAGTATTTT.

The sample holds one count of this clone. J is TRBJ1-1 and V is TRBV5-1; 7 positions match TRBD1. After removal of 3 bases from V and 0 bases from J, the junction contained 8 bases not matched to a gene. CDR3 length: 16 amino acids. The germline V gene encodes CDR1 SGHRS and CDR2 YFSETQ. The DNA for the CDR3 is TGCGCCAGCAGCTCCTTCCACAGGGGATTGAACACTGAAGCTTTCTTT. It yields the protein CASSSFHRGLNTEAFF.

The chain carries TRBV18 and TRBJ1-2; D call uncertain. CDR1 KGHSH and CDR2 LQKENI come from the germline V gene. Deletions cut 4 bases from V and 8 bases from J, with 17 bases between. This CDR3 comprises 14 residues. The DNA for the CDR3 is TGTGCCAGCTCACAAGCGACTCCTATGGCGGGCTACACCTTC. Translating it yields CASSQATPMAGYTF.

The chain has TRBV14 and TRBJ2-7; 8 bases align to TRBD1. The CDR3 has 15 residues. V was clipped by 4 bases and J by 4 bases; unmatched bases: 9. Germline V gene lookup returns CDR1 SGHDN and CDR2 FVKESK. CDR3 nucleotides: TGTGCCAGCAGCCGAGGGACAGGTGCATATTACGAGCAGTACTTC. It is translated as CASSRGTGAYYEQYF. The complete variable domain, with remaining parts taken from reference TRBV14 and TRBJ2-7, reads EAGVTQFPSHSVIEKGQTVTLRCDPISGHDNLYWYRRVMGKEIKFLLHFVKESKQDESGMPNNRFLAERTGGTYSTLKVQPAELEDSGVYFCASSRGTGAYYEQYFGPGTRLTVT.

The chain combines TRBV18 with TRBJ1-1; TRBD1 might be the D (6 bases). CDR3 length: 13 residues. Looked up from germline, CDR1 is KGHSH and CDR2 is LQKENI. Trimming pared 8 bases from V and 0 bases from J, leaving 10 bases between. CDR3 amino acids: CASARGLNTEAFF. The CDR3 DNA is TGTGCCAGCGCCAGGGGTCTGAACACTGAAGCTTTCTTT.

The V call is TRBV2, the J call TRBJ2-5; 9 bases are shared with TRBD1. Trimming took 10 bases from V and 3 from J; bases not matched to a gene: 6. CDR3 length: 13 amino acids. Germline V gene data show CDR1 as SNHLY and CDR2 as FYNNEI. As DNA, the CDR3 is TGTGCCACAACCGGACAGGGGAAAGAGACCCAGTACTTC. Its protein product is CATTGQGKETQYF.

The chain links TRBV28 to TRBJ2-7; TRBD1 agrees at 7 bases. CDR3 size: 19 residues. Looked up from germline, CDR1 is MDHEN and CDR2 is SYDVKM. The J segment lost 3 bases and the V segment lost 7 bases, leaving 24 bases of the junction unmatched. This chain's CDR3 is CASIRLPFSGTDKNYEQYF. The CDR3 bases are TGTGCCAGCATCCGACTACCCTTCTCGGGGACAGACAAAAACTACGAGCAGTACTTC. The whole variable domain, filled in from reference TRBV28 and TRBJ2-7, reads DVKVTQSSRYLVKRTGEKVFLECVQDMDHENMFWYRQDPGLGLRLIYFSYDVKMKEKGDIPEGYSVSREKKERFSLILESASTNQTSMYLCASIRLPFSGTDKNYEQYFGPGTRLTVT.

The genes are TRBV5-1 and TRBJ2-5; D is possibly TRBD2 (6 bases). The V gene's germline CDR1 is SGHRS and CDR2 YFSETQ. The CDR3 is 17 residues long. Trimming cost V 0 bases and J 5 bases, with 20 bases left between them. Here the CDR3 DNA reads TGCGCCAGCAGCTTGGCGGTTTTGTCGGGAGTTCGGGAGACCCAGTACTTC. It codes for CASSLAVLSGVRETQYF.

The chain uses TRBV15 and TRBJ2-3; 9 nucleotides line up with TRBD2. The CDR3 is 16 residues long. V lost 0 bases and J lost 5; bases outside the gene matches: 6. CDR1 LNHNV and CDR2 YYDKDF come from the germline V gene (reference sequence). CDR3 nucleotides: TGTGCCACCAGCAGAGAGGCTAGCGGGACGGTAGATACGCAGTATTTT. Translated: CATSREASGTVDTQYF. The full variable domain, in which reference TRBV15 and TRBJ2-3 provide the parts outside the CDR3, is DAMVIQNPRYQVTQFGKPVTLSCSQTLNHNVMYWYQQKSSQAPKLLFHYYDKDFNNEADTPDNFQSRRPNTSFCFLDIRSPGLGDTAMYLCATSREASGTVDTQYFGPGTRLTVL.

The chain couples TRBV19 to TRBJ1-3; 7 bases map to TRBD1. The germline V gene encodes CDR1 LNHDA and CDR2 SQIVND (reference sequence). Losses at the gene ends were 4 bases for V and 0 bases for J; bases not matched to a gene: 9. CDR3 length equals 17 residues. CDR3 amino acids: CASSTHRDSVSGNTIYF. In DNA form, the CDR3 reads TGTGCCAGTAGTACACACCGGGACAGCGTCTCTGGAAACACCATATATTTT.

The chain joins TRBV19 to TRBJ2-7, with D uncertain. Germline CDR1 is LNHDA and CDR2 is SQIVND (reference sequence). The CDR3 runs to 13 residues. Between the trimmed V and J ends, which lost 1 base and 3 bases, there was a span of 7 bases. CDR3 residues: CASSIGLHYEQYF. CDR3 coding DNA: TGTGCCAGTAGTATAGGGCTACACTACGAGCAGTACTTC.

The CDR3 is CASSSYTGNAFF. Written as DNA, the CDR3 is TGTGCCAGCAGTTCGTATACAGGGAACGCTTTCTTT. The V call is TRBV28, the J call TRBJ1-1; TRBD1 might be the D (6 bases). The CDR3 covers 12 residues. Trimming left V 4 bases short and J 11 bases short, with 14 bases between. CDR1 is MDHEN, CDR2 SYDVKM, per germline.

This clone was recorded once. The chain recombines TRBV18 with TRBJ2-7, with TRBD2 as a possible D gene (6 bases). Germline V gives CDR1 KGHSH, CDR2 LQKENI. The CDR3 totals 14 residues. Trimming shortened V by 3 bases and J by 2 bases, and 11 bases separated the two germline ends. The CDR3 sequence: CASSPAGSTYEQYF. The CDR3, as DNA: TGTGCCAGCTCACCGGCCGGGAGCACCTACGAGCAGTACTTC.

The chain is built from TRBV5-1 and TRBJ2-1; 7 bases fit TRBD2. Germline-derived CDR1 and CDR2 are SGHRS and YFSETQ. CDR3 length equals 15 residues. Germline trimming cut 4 bases from V and 7 bases from J; bases unmatched to any gene: 11. The CDR3 is CASSLSVLAVNEQFF. CDR3 sequence (DNA): TGCGCCAGCAGCCTGAGCGTTCTAGCGGTGAATGAGCAGTTCTTC.

This rearrangement joins TRBV23-1 to TRBJ2-5, with 7 bases identical to TRBD2. TRBV23-1 is given ORF status, its function remaining uncertain. The CDR3 runs to 17 residues. V shed 4 bases, J shed 0 bases, and the junction held 11 bases outside the gene matches. Written as DNA, the CDR3 is TGCGCCAGCAGTCCTTCGAGGGCAGCGGGGAACCAAGAGACCCAGTACTTC. Protein product: CASSPSRAAGNQETQYF.

The rearrangement uses TRBV25-1 and TRBJ2-7; a possible D gene is TRBD2 (6 bases). Germline V lookup: CDR1 MGHDK, CDR2 SYGVNS. Trimming cost V 2 bases and J 5 bases, with 16 bases left between them. The CDR3 loop spans 15 amino acids. Here the CDR3 DNA reads TGTGCCAGCAGTGAAGGCGGGACGCCCCGCCACGAGCAGTACTTC. This gives the protein CASSEGGTPRHEQYF.